This record looks at one TCR beta chain sequence and its context. The antigen remains unidentified. The data derive from a study of CD8 T cells in Susac syndrome. Relapsing-remitting disease, either stable or active, was present in the treatment-naive patients who were the multiple sclerosis controls. TEMRA cells were enriched by FACS, while CD8+ and CD4+ T cells were obtained through a negative isolation that was performed magnetically. Germline trimming cut 0 bases from V and 1 base from J; bases unmatched to any gene: 26. This CDR3 is built from 23 residues. Germline CDR1 reads MNHEY; CDR2 reads SMNVEV (reference sequence). Overall study results and limits: The authors acknowledged that the study's TCR sequencing and HLA analysis involved relatively few individuals.

Random hexamers were used to reverse transcribe about 0.45 to 1 ug of RNA. The immunoSEQ assay covered 54 Vbeta and 13 Jbeta segments for CDR3. One entry per CDR3 protein results from TCRdb running MiXCR on the immunoSEQ multiplex PCR reads. Of about 430,000 distinct CDR3 sequences in the sample, approximately 85% were seen once. The V and J genes are TRBV27 and TRBJ1-2; 7 nucleotides align to TRBD1. What was sequenced was CD8+ T cells from PBMCs. The clonotype comes from a human donor with multiple sclerosis. The CDR3 bases are TGTGCCAGCAGTTTATCGAGTAGTGAGGGACAGTTCAACCTCGGGGGGATTAACTATGGCTACACCTTC. Its protein is CASSLSSSEGQFNLGGINYGYTF.